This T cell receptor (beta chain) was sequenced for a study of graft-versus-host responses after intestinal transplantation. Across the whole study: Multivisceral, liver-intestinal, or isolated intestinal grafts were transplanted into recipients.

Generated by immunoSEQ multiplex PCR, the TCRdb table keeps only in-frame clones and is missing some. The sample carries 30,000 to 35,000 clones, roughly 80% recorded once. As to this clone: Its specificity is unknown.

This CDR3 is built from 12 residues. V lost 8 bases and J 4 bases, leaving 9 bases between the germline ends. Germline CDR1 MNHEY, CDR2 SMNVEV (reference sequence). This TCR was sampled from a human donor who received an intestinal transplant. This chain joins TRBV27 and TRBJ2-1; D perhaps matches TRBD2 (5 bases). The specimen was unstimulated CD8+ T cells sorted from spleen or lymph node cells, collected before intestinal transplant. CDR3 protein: CASSPGYNEQFF. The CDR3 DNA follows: TGTGCCAGCTCACCGGGATACAATGAGCAGTTCTTC.